These T cell receptor beta chains were read from a single sample in a study of cytomegalovirus exposure and HLA in healthy donors. Assay: immunoSEQ multiplex PCR; the TCRdb copy retains only in-frame clones and omits some. Of around 130,000 clones listed, more than 8% are singletons. Sequenced sample: PBMCs. The receptors here all came from a man aged 35 to 55 in good health and CMV-seronegative. Each CDR3 is given with its conserved first and last residue. Fields, in order: D gene, J gene, V gene, clone size, CDR3 DNA, CDR3 protein. D genes are given only for firm matches. Clone size is shown for a subset of rows, as once, few, many or a class of expanded clone.

TRBD2,TRBJ2-1,TRBV7-2,.,TGTGCCAGCAGCTTAAACGGGGGGGCCGCGAATGAGCAGTTCTTC,CASSLNGGAANEQFF
.,TRBJ2-2,TRBV6-5,.,TGTGCCAGCAGTTACTATTCAGGGATGGGCACCGGGGAGCTGTTTTTT,CASSYYSGMGTGELFF
TRBD1,TRBJ2-2,TRBV10-1,few,TGCGCCAGCAGCCAGCCGTCGAAACAGGGGGACACCGGGGAGCTGTTTTTT,CASSQPSKQGDTGELFF
TRBD1,TRBJ1-2,TRBV7-9,few,TGTGCCAGCAGCTTTGGGGGACAGTCTTATGGCTACACCTTC,CASSFGGQSYGYTF
TRBD2,TRBJ2-3,TRBV5-4,once,TGTGCCAGCAGCTTGGGGACTAGCGGTTTTACAGATACGCAGTATTTT,CASSLGTSGFTDTQYF
TRBD2,TRBJ2-1,TRBV10-2,few,TGCGCCAGCTTTGGGGGACTAGCGGGTTACAATGAGCAGTTCTTC,CASFGGLAGYNEQFF
.,TRBJ2-5,TRBV30,few,TGTGCCTGGACCCACGGGGAGACCCAGTACTTC,CAWTHGETQYF
.,TRBJ1-2,TRBV18,.,TGTGCCAGCTCACGAACCGGTAACTATGGCTACACCTTC,CASSRTGNYGYTF
TRBD2,TRBJ2-5,TRBV7-8,few,TGTGCCAGCACCCCGGTTAGCGGGGTACCCGAAGAGACCCAGTACTTC,CASTPVSGVPEETQYF
.,TRBJ2-2,TRBV7-8,.,TGTGCCAGCAGGGTTAGAACCGGGTTTGGCGGGGAGCTGTTTTTT,CASRVRTGFGGELFF
TRBD2,TRBJ2-5,TRBV6-5,few,TGTGCCAGCAGTTCTACCCCTAGCGGGGGAGAGACCCAGTACTTC,CASSSTPSGGETQYF
TRBD1,TRBJ1-2,TRBV19,.,TGTGCCAGTAGTGGGACAGCCTCCTCCTATGGCTACACCTTC,CASSGTASSYGYTF
.,TRBJ2-7,TRBV4-3,.,TGCGCCAGCAGTCCAGGATATGGGGGGGCCGAGCAGTACTTC,CASSPGYGGAEQYF
TRBD1,TRBJ1-5,TRBV2,few,TGTGCCAGCAGGGGGGACAGAAAAAGCAATCAGCCCCAGCATTTT,CASRGDRKSNQPQHF
TRBD2,TRBJ2-3,TRBV6-5,few,TGTGCCAGCAGACAGACTAGCGGGGGGACAGATACGCAGTATTTT,CASRQTSGGTDTQYF
.,TRBJ2-5,TRBV5-4,.,TGTGCCAGCAGCGGGGAACAGGGCGTGGAGACCCAGTACTTC,CASSGEQGVETQYF
.,TRBJ1-4,TRBV18,.,TGTGCCAGCTCACCAACAGACGGTTCAGGAAAACTGTTTTTT,CASSPTDGSGKLFF
TRBD1,TRBJ1-1,TRBV6-5,.,TGTGCCAGCAGTGCGGGACAGGGGAGGACTGAAGCTTTCTTT,CASSAGQGRTEAFF
.,TRBJ1-5,TRBV10-3,.,TGTGCCATCAGTGAGTCAGGGCGGGATCAGCCCCAGCATTTT,CAISESGRDQPQHF
.,TRBJ1-1,TRBV6-1,few,TGTGCCAGCAGTAAACTGGACACTGAAGCTTTCTTT,CASSKLDTEAFF
TRBD2,TRBJ2-5,TRBV5-1,few,TGCGCCAGCAGCGCTAGCGGGGGGGATATAGAGACCCAGTACTTC,CASSASGGDIETQYF
.,TRBJ1-1,TRBV11-2,.,TGTGCCAGCAGCTTAGGGAGTACGGTGAACACTGAAGCTTTCTTT,CASSLGSTVNTEAFF
TRBD2,TRBJ2-3,TRBV19,few,TGTGCCAGTAGAACCCCCCGGGGGGTCCCAGATACGCAGTATTTT,CASRTPRGVPDTQYF
.,TRBJ2-5,TRBV11-2,.,TGTGCCAGCAGCTTGGCGGAGGCAAAGACCCAGTACTTC,CASSLAEAKTQYF
.,TRBJ1-2,TRBV19,few,TGTGCCAGTAGTATAATGTCGAACTATGGCTACACCTTC,CASSIMSNYGYTF
TRBD1,TRBJ2-7,TRBV5-1,.,TGCGCCAGCAGCGTACCCGAAGCCGGGACAGTATTATACGAGCAGTACTTC,CASSVPEAGTVLYEQYF
TRBD1,TRBJ2-7,TRBV19,few,TGTGCCAGTAGTACACAGGGGGTCCCCTACGAGCAGTACTTC,CASSTQGVPYEQYF
TRBD2,TRBJ2-7,TRBV30,few,TGTGCCTCATATAGCGGGGACCTCCGGGAGCAGTACTTC,CASYSGDLREQYF
TRBD1,TRBJ2-1,TRBV5-6,.,TGTGCCAGTAGGACAGGGGGGTATATCTACAATGAGCAGTTCTTC,CASRTGGYIYNEQFF
TRBD2,TRBJ2-3,TRBV9,few,TGTGCCAGCAGCTCGGGACTAGCGGGCACAGATACGCAGTATTTT,CASSSGLAGTDTQYF
.,TRBJ1-1,TRBV19,.,TGTGCCAGTAGTATGTCAGGGAACACTGAAGCTTTCTTT,CASSMSGNTEAFF
.,TRBJ2-5,TRBV7-2,.,TGTGCCAGCAGCCCGCGGGGACGAGAGAACCAAGAGACCCAGTACTTC,CASSPRGRENQETQYF
TRBD1,TRBJ1-2,TRBV15,.,TGTGCCACCAGTAACACCGGGACAGCCTATGGCTACACCTTC,CATSNTGTAYGYTF
TRBD1,TRBJ1-2,TRBV25-1,few,TGTGCCAGCCTCAAGACAGGGAATTACTATGGCTACACCTTC,CASLKTGNYYGYTF
TRBD1,TRBJ1-2,TRBV29-1,.,TGCAGCGTTGAGTACGCGGGACAGGGGGCGCGATATGGCTACACCTTC,CSVEYAGQGARYGYTF
.,TRBJ1-5,TRBV6-1,few,TGTGCCAGCAGTGAACAGGGAAGATTCGTGTCCCAGCATTTT,CASSEQGRFVSQHF
.,TRBJ2-4,TRBV11-2,few,TGTGCCAGCAGCCTCTCCCATCAAGGGGACATTCAGTACTTC,CASSLSHQGDIQYF
.,TRBJ1-4,TRBV6-1,.,TGTGCCAGCAGTGAAGACGGAGGACGGCCTAATGAAAAACTGTTTTTT,CASSEDGGRPNEKLFF
.,TRBJ2-7,TRBV6-5,few,TGTGCCAGCAGTCCACGACAGGAAATCTACGAGCAGTACTTC,CASSPRQEIYEQYF
.,TRBJ1-3,TRBV9,.,TGTGCCAGCAGCGTTAGCAACCGGGGAAACACCATATATTTT,CASSVSNRGNTIYF
.,TRBJ2-5,TRBV9,.,TGTGCCAGCAGCGTAGTGGCCCATGGCCAAGAGACCCAGTACTTC,CASSVVAHGQETQYF
.,TRBJ1-2,TRBV10-3,few,TGTGCCATCAGTGCACAGGGATTATTTAACTATGGCTACACCTTC,CAISAQGLFNYGYTF
TRBD2,TRBJ2-1,TRBV6-6,.,TGTGCCAGCAGTTACTCAGGGGAGGGTGAGCAGTTCTTC,CASSYSGEGEQFF
.,TRBJ2-7,TRBV10-3,few,TGTGCCATCAGTGATATTTGGGAGGAGCAGTACTTC,CAISDIWEEQYF
.,TRBJ2-3,TRBV9,many,TGTGCCAGCAGCAATTCCATTAGCGGATCTAGCACAGATACGCAGTATTTT,CASSNSISGSSTDTQYF
.,TRBJ2-7,TRBV4-3,.,TGCGCCAGCAGCCAAGATCCGGGGTCACCATCCTACGAGCAGTACTTC,CASSQDPGSPSYEQYF
TRBD2,TRBJ2-7,TRBV6-6,.,TGTGCCAGCAGTTGGGGACTAGCCGCCTACGAGCAGTACTTC,CASSWGLAAYEQYF
.,TRBJ2-7,TRBV7-2,.,TGTGCCAGCAGCTTAGAACCTATCTACGAGCAGTACTTC,CASSLEPIYEQYF
.,TRBJ2-7,TRBV4-1,.,TGCGCCAGCAGCAGTAGCTCCTACGAGCAGTACTTC,CASSSSSYEQYF
.,TRBJ1-2,TRBV5-8,.,TGTGCCAGCAGCTTGGGCAGGGTGGAGGGCTACACCTTC,CASSLGRVEGYTF
.,TRBJ2-7,TRBV7-6,.,TGTGCCAGCAGCTTAGGGGGCAGGGATTACGAGCAGTACTTC,CASSLGGRDYEQYF
TRBD1,TRBJ1-1,TRBV4-1,few,TGCGCCAGCAGCCAGTCCGGACAGGGAAACACTGAAGCTTTCTTT,CASSQSGQGNTEAFF
.,TRBJ1-2,TRBV7-9,few,TGTGCCAGCAGCATATCAGGGTCTGCCTATGGCTACACCTTC,CASSISGSAYGYTF
TRBD1,TRBJ1-2,TRBV4-3,few,TGCGCCAGCAGCCAAGATGGGGACAGGGTTGGCTACACCTTC,CASSQDGDRVGYTF
.,TRBJ2-1,TRBV7-3,few,TGTGCCAGCAGCCGTGAGCCGCCCCCCAATGAGCAGTTCTTC,CASSREPPPNEQFF
TRBD1,TRBJ1-2,TRBV10-3,few,TGTGCCGTCGACTGGGGACAGGACCCCACTAACTATGGCTACACCTTC,CAVDWGQDPTNYGYTF
.,TRBJ1-2,TRBV18,.,TGTGCCAGCTCACCGAGTGGGGGCGACTATGGCTACACCTTC,CASSPSGGDYGYTF
.,TRBJ2-2,TRBV5-8,.,TGTGCCAGCAGCCTCCTCGCGAACACCGGGGAGCTGTTTTTT,CASSLLANTGELFF
.,TRBJ2-5,TRBV5-1,few,TGCGCCAGCAGCTTGGTCAGGCAAGAGACCCAGTACTTC,CASSLVRQETQYF